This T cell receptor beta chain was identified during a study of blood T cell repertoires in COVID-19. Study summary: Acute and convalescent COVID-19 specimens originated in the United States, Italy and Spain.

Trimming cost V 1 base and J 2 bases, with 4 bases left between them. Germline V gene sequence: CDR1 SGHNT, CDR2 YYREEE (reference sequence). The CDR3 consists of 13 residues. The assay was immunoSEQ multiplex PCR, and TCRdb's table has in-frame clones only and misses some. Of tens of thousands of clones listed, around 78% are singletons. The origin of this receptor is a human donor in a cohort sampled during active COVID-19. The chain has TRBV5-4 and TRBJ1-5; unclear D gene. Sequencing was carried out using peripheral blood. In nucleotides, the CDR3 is TGTGCCAGCAGCTTGCAGGGCAATCAGCCCCAGCATTTT. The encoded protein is CASSLQGNQPQHF. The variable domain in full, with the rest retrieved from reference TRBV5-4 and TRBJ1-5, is ETGVTQSPTHLIKTRGQQVTLRCSSQSGHNTVSWYQQALGQGPQFIFQYYREEENGRGNFPPRFSGLQFPNYSSELNVNALELDDSALYLCASSLQGNQPQHFGDGTRLSIL.